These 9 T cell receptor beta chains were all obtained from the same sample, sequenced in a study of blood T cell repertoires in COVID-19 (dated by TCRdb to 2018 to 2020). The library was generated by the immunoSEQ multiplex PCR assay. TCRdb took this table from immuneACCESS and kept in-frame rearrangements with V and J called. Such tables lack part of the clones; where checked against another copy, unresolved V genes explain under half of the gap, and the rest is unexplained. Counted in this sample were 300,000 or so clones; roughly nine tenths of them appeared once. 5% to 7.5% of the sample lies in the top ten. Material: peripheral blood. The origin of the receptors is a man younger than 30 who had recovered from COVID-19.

This CDR3 is CASSLGGARNEQFF. DNA of the CDR3: TGTGCCAGCAGCCTAGGGGGAGCTCGGAATGAGCAGTTCTTC. J is TRBJ2-1 and V is TRBV7-9; the D gene is possibly TRBD1 (6 bases). Looked up from germline, CDR1 is SEHNR and CDR2 is FQNEAQ (reference sequence). CDR3 length: 14 residues. V dropped 5 bases and J dropped 7 bases, with 15 bases sitting between them.

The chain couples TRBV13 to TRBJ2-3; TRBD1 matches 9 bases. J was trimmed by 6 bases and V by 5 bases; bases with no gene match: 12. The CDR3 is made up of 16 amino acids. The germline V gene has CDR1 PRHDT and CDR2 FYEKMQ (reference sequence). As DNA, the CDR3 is TGTGCCAGCAGCCAATTTCGGGGACAGGGTAAGGATACGCAGTATTTT. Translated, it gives CASSQFRGQGKDTQYF.

The CDR3 here is CASSSDSPSSYNEQFF. CDR3 in DNA: TGTGCCAGCAGTTCTGACAGCCCCAGCTCCTACAATGAGCAGTTCTTC. V usage is TRBV6-2 or TRBV6-3 and J usage is TRBJ2-1, with D perhaps TRBD1 (5 bases). This CDR3 contains 16 residues. Germline CDR1 is MNHEY and CDR2 is SVGEGT. V dropped 4 bases and J dropped 0 bases, with 13 bases sitting between them.

The CDR3 DNA sequence: TGCGCCAGCAGCTTGGCCGGACAGATGGAGGCTGGCTACACCTTC. Protein product: CASSLAGQMEAGYTF. This chain uses TRBV5-1 with TRBJ1-2, with a tentative D call TRBD1 (6 bases). V lost 0 bases, J lost 7 bases, and 16 bases lay in between. Germline CDR1 reads SGHRS; CDR2 reads YFSETQ. The CDR3 spans 15 residues.

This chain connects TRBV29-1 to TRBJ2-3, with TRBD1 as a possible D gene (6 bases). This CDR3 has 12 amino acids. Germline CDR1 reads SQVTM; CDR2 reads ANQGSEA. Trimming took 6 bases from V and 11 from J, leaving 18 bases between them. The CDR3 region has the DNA TGCAGCGTACACCAAACAGGGAAGGAGCAGTATTTT. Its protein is CSVHQTGKEQYF.

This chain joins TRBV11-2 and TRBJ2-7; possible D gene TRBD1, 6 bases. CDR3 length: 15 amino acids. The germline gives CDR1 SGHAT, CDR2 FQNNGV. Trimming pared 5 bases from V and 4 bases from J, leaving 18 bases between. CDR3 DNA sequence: TGTGCCAGCAGCCCCGCCTTGGGGACAAGGTACGAGCAGTACTTC. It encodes CASSPALGTRYEQYF.

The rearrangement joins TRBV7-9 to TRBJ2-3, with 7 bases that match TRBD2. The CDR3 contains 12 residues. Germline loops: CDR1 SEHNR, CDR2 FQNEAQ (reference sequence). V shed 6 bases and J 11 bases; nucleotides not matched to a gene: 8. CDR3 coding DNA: TGTGCCAGCAGTTCTGGGGGAGGGAGGCAGTATTTT. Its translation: CASSSGGGRQYF. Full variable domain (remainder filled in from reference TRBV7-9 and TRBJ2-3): DTGVSQNPRHKITKRGQNVTFRCDPISEHNRLYWYRQTLGQGPEFLTYFQNEAQLEKSRLLSDRFSAERPKGSFSTLEIQRTEQGDSAMYLCASSSGGGRQYFGPGTRLTVL.

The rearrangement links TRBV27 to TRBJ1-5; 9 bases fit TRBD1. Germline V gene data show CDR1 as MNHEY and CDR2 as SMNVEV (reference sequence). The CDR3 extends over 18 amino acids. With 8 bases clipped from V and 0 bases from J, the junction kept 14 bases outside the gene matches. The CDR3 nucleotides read TGTGCCAGCGCCGCGACAGGGGGAGACTACCTTAGCAATCAGCCCCAGCATTTT. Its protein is CASAATGGDYLSNQPQHF.

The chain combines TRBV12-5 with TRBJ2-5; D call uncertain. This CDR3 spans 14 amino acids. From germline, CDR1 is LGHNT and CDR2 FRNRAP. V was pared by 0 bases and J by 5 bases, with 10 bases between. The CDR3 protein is CASGLVPTPETQYF. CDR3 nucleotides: TGTGCTAGTGGTTTGGTACCGACTCCGGAGACCCAGTACTTC.